Each of the 27 T cell receptor beta chains below was sequenced from the same sample in a study of cytomegalovirus exposure and HLA in healthy donors. Primers for the PCR totalled 60 Vbeta and 13 Jbeta. Profiled with immunoSEQ multiplex PCR; TCRdb holds only in-frame clones, not every one. The sample includes around 53,000 clones. Input material: PBMCs. These receptors were obtained from a woman in her 30s in good health and CMV-seropositive.

V and J are TRBV14 and TRBJ2-7; 11 bases align to TRBD2. The V gene end was trimmed by 0 bases and the J gene end by 11 bases; junction bases not matched to a gene: 6. The CDR3 is 14 residues long. Germline CDR1 SGHDN, CDR2 FVKESK. The CDR3 nucleotides read TGTGCCAGCAGCCAAGATAGACTAGCGGGATTTAAGTACTTC. Its translation: CASSQDRLAGFKYF.

This chain connects TRBV15 to TRBJ1-5; D unclear. The CDR3 is 16 amino acids. Germline V gene data show CDR1 as LNHNV and CDR2 as YYDKDF (reference sequence). Trimming removed 3 bases from V and 7 bases from J, with 19 bases in between. The CDR3 region has the DNA TGTGCCACCAGCAGCCGAGATGGCAGGCTTGGCCAGCCCCAGCATTTT. Amino acid sequence: CATSSRDGRLGQPQHF.

The chain uses TRBV15 and TRBJ1-1; weak D call: TRBD1 (5 bases). From germline, CDR1 is LNHNV and CDR2 YYDKDF (reference sequence). Trimming stripped 3 bases from V and 0 bases from J, with 11 bases between. The CDR3 is made up of 15 amino acids. The CDR3 region is CATSSDTGVNTEAFF. CDR3 bases: TGTGCCACCAGCAGCGACACGGGGGTGAACACTGAAGCTTTCTTT. The complete variable domain, with remaining parts taken from reference TRBV15 and TRBJ1-1, reads DAMVIQNPRYQVTQFGKPVTLSCSQTLNHNVMYWYQQKSSQAPKLLFHYYDKDFNNEADTPDNFQSRRPNTSFCFLDIRSPGLGDTAMYLCATSSDTGVNTEAFFGQGTRLTVV.

V usage is TRBV6-5 and J usage is TRBJ2-3; D possibly corresponds to TRBD2 (6 bases). Germline lookup yields CDR1 MNHEY and CDR2 SVGAGI. This CDR3 comprises 16 residues. The V end lost 1 base, the J end lost 0 bases, and 11 bases lay between the germline ends. The CDR3 protein is CASSYLRGLSTDTQYF. CDR3 in DNA: TGTGCCAGCAGTTACTTGCGGGGCCTCAGCACAGATACGCAGTATTTT.

The chain carries TRBV29-1 and TRBJ2-1; D might be TRBD1 (6 bases). The germline V gene has CDR1 SQVTM and CDR2 ANQGSEA. The CDR3 loop spans 14 amino acids. The V end lost 0 bases, the J end lost 9 bases, and 15 bases lay between the germline ends. CDR3 nucleotides: TGCAGCGTTGAAGATACTCGGCTAGGGGGTGAGCAGTTCTTC. Translation: CSVEDTRLGGEQFF.

This rearrangement joins TRBV11-3 to TRBJ2-7, with 8 bases that match TRBD2. Germline CDR1 and CDR2: SGHNT and YENEEA. The CDR3 has 14 residues. V dropped 3 bases and J dropped 6; count of bases not matched to a gene: 7. CDR3 region: CASSFVSGSGEQYF. DNA of the CDR3: TGTGCCAGCAGCTTTGTAAGCGGGAGTGGCGAGCAGTACTTC.

The rearrangement links TRBV2 to TRBJ2-3; 9 nucleotides agree with TRBD2. In germline, CDR1 is SNHLY, CDR2 FYNNEI. The CDR3 covers 16 residues. Trimming took 7 bases from V and 3 from J; bases not matched to a gene: 11. The DNA of the CDR3 is TGTGCCAGCAAACCCGGCGGGGCGGGGGGGACAGATACGCAGTATTTT. This sequence encodes CASKPGGAGGTDTQYF.

The V gene is TRBV6-4, the J gene TRBJ1-2; 10 positions agree with TRBD1. V was pared by 4 bases and J by 4 bases, with 6 bases of the junction left unmatched. CDR3 size: 15 residues. Looked up from germline, CDR1 is MRHNA and CDR2 is SNTAGT. CDR3 loop: CASSAWGQGSYGYTF. The CDR3 DNA is TGTGCCAGCAGTGCGTGGGGACAGGGGTCCTATGGCTACACCTTC.

The chain employs TRBV6-5 and TRBJ2-5; 13 positions match TRBD2. Per the germline V gene, CDR1 is MNHEY and CDR2 is SVGAGI. The CDR3 contains 15 residues. V shed 6 bases, J shed 4 bases, and the junction held 5 bases outside the gene matches. Written as DNA, the CDR3 is TGTGCCAGCAGGCCGGGACTAGCGGGACGAGAGACCCAGTACTTC. Translated, it gives CASRPGLAGRETQYF.

About this clone: One junction end disagrees with the germline gene, perhaps due to a read error. This rearrangement joins TRBV7-7 to TRBJ2-1; D is ambiguous. The CDR3 spans 15 residues. Germline V lookup: CDR1 SSHAT, CDR2 FNYEAQ (reference sequence). The CDR3 region is CASSLVASSYNEQFF. CDR3 nucleotides: TGTGCTAGCAGCTTAGTAGCTTCCTCCTACAATGAGCAGTTCTTC.

The V and J genes are TRBV11-2 and TRBJ1-5; a possible D gene is TRBD1 (6 bases). The CDR3 has 17 amino acids. V shed 0 bases and J shed 1 base, with 13 bases lying between them. CDR1 is SGHAT, CDR2 FQNNGV, per germline. CDR3: CASSLEPRGWSNQPQHF. Written as DNA, the CDR3 is TGTGCCAGCAGCTTAGAACCCAGGGGTTGGAGCAATCAGCCCCAGCATTTT.

J is TRBJ1-1 and V is TRBV19; D is undetermined. Trimming took off 10 bases at V and 1 base at J, with 13 bases between the two ends. The CDR3 has 13 residues. CDR1 is LNHDA and CDR2 is SQIVND in the germline V gene (reference sequence). The chain's CDR3 is CATQQERNTEAFF. As DNA, the CDR3 is TGTGCCACCCAGCAGGAACGGAACACTGAAGCTTTCTTT. The full variable domain, its missing parts supplied by reference TRBV19 and TRBJ1-1, is DGGITQSPKYLFRKEGQNVTLSCEQNLNHDAMYWYRQDPGQGLRLIYYSQIVNDFQKGDIAEGYSVSREKKESFPLTVTSAQKNPTAFYLCATQQERNTEAFFGQGTRLTVV.

The gene calls are TRBV19 and TRBJ2-7; 7 nucleotides align to TRBD2. This CDR3 has 14 amino acids. The junction had 5 bases not matched to a gene; V was cut back by 6 bases and J by 0 bases. CDR1 is LNHDA, CDR2 SQIVND, per germline (reference sequence). The CDR3, as DNA: TGTGCCAGTAGCCTGACGGGGGGCTCCTACGAGCAGTACTTC. Encoded protein: CASSLTGGSYEQYF. Based on the CDR3 plus reference TRBV19 and TRBJ2-7, the full variable domain is DGGITQSPKYLFRKEGQNVTLSCEQNLNHDAMYWYRQDPGQGLRLIYYSQIVNDFQKGDIAEGYSVSREKKESFPLTVTSAQKNPTAFYLCASSLTGGSYEQYFGPGTRLTVT.

On this clone: The junction differs from germline at one of its ends, possibly a read error. The CDR3 bases are TGTGCCAGCAGCACCTTAACAGAAACGCAGTATTTT. Amino acid sequence: CASSTLTETQYF. The rearrangement joins TRBV7-2 to TRBJ2-3; D gene uncertain. CDR1 is SGHTA and CDR2 is FQGNSA in the germline V gene. CDR3 length: 12 residues.

The gene calls are TRBV7-9 and TRBJ2-7; 12 nucleotides line up with TRBD2. The CDR3 is 17 amino acids. J was trimmed by 2 bases and V by 5 bases; bases with no gene match: 10. The V gene's germline CDR1 is SEHNR and CDR2 FQNEAQ (reference sequence). The CDR3 DNA sequence: TGTGCCAGCAGCGAAGACGTGGGACTAGCGGGCCCCTACGAGCAGTACTTC. Translated, it gives CASSEDVGLAGPYEQYF.

CDR3 protein: CASSGTGGGQPQHF. CDR3 sequence (DNA): TGTGCCAGCAGTGGCACAGGGGGTGGTCAGCCCCAGCATTTT. The J gene is TRBJ1-5, the V gene TRBV25-1; 8 nucleotides align to TRBD1. J lost 6 bases, V lost 4 bases, and 5 bases had no gene match. The CDR3 sequence is 14 residues long. The germline CDR1 and CDR2 sequences are MGHDK and SYGVNS.

This rearrangement joins TRBV18 to TRBJ2-3; maybe TRBD1 (5 bases). From germline, CDR1 is KGHSH and CDR2 LQKENI. Trimming took 4 bases from V and 1 from J, leaving 6 bases between them. The CDR3 sequence is 13 residues long. CDR3 DNA: TGTGCCAGCTCACGGGGCGGCACAGATACGCAGTATTTT. This codes for CASSRGGTDTQYF. Full variable domain (remainder filled in from reference TRBV18 and TRBJ2-3): NAGVMQNPRHLVRRRGQEARLRCSPMKGHSHVYWYRQLPEEGLKFMVYLQKENIIDESGMPKERFSAEFPKEGPSILRIQQVVRGDSAAYFCASSRGGTDTQYFGPGTRLTVL.

The chain links TRBV2 to TRBJ1-1; 9 bases are shared with TRBD1. Germline-derived CDR1 and CDR2 are SNHLY and FYNNEI. The J segment lost 7 bases and the V segment lost 6 bases, leaving 6 bases of the junction unmatched. CDR3 length: 13 amino acids. The DNA of the CDR3 is TGTGCCAGCAGCCTACAGGGGGCGGGTGAAGCTTTCTTT. This codes for CASSLQGAGEAFF.

This chain connects TRBV19 to TRBJ2-7; TRBD2 aligns across 7 bases. The ends lost 3 bases at V and 6 bases at J; junction bases unmatched: 2. This CDR3 has 12 amino acids. Germline assignment: CDR1 LNHDA and CDR2 SQIVND (reference sequence). CDR3 amino acids: CASSIGLGEQYF. CDR3 sequence (DNA): TGTGCCAGTAGTATTGGACTAGGCGAGCAGTACTTC.

The chain joins TRBV25-1 to TRBJ1-4; 7 positions agree with TRBD1. V dropped 5 bases and J dropped 5; count of bases not matched to a gene: 5. The germline CDR1 and CDR2 sequences are MGHDK and SYGVNS. This CDR3 is built from 14 residues. The CDR3 nucleotides are TGTGCCAGCAGTCCCCCGGACAGGAATGAAAAACTGTTTTTT. Translating gives CASSPPDRNEKLFF. Combining the CDR3 with reference TRBV25-1 and TRBJ1-4 gives the whole variable domain EADIYQTPRYLVIGTGKKITLECSQTMGHDKMYWYQQDPGMELHLIHYSYGVNSTEKGDLSSESTVSRIRTEHFPLTLESARPSHTSQYLCASSPPDRNEKLFFGSGTQLSVL.

The genes are TRBV5-1 and TRBJ2-7, with TRBD1 identical over 7 bases. V was clipped by 0 bases and J by 0 bases; unmatched bases: 9. From germline, CDR1 is SGHRS and CDR2 YFSETQ. This CDR3 spans 17 amino acids. The CDR3 DNA reads as TGCGCCAGCAGCTTGGAACGTTACAGGGACAGCTCCTACGAGCAGTACTTC. As protein: CASSLERYRDSSYEQYF.

The V gene is TRBV5-6, the J gene TRBJ2-7; tentatively, D is TRBD2 (5 bases). This CDR3 spans 13 amino acids. Per germline, CDR1 SGHDT and CDR2 YYEEEE. V was clipped by 1 base and J by 2 bases, with 7 bases between them. The CDR3 reads CASSLQAAYEQYF. CDR3 DNA: TGTGCCAGCAGCTTGCAAGCGGCCTACGAGCAGTACTTC.

The chain is built from TRBV7-2 and TRBJ2-7; TRBD2 agrees at 9 bases. The CDR3 has 15 residues. J was trimmed by 5 bases and V by 4 bases; bases with no gene match: 9. Germline lookup yields CDR1 SGHTA and CDR2 FQGNSA. The CDR3 here is CASSSLAGGYHEQYF. CDR3 coding DNA: TGTGCCAGCAGCTCACTAGCGGGCGGGTACCACGAGCAGTACTTC. The whole variable domain, remainder taken from reference TRBV7-2 and TRBJ2-7, is GAGVSQSPSNKVTEKGKDVELRCDPISGHTALYWYRQSLGQGLEFLIYFQGNSAPDKSGLPSDRFSAERTGGSVSTLTIQRTQQEDSAVYLCASSSLAGGYHEQYFGPGTRLTVT.

V gene TRBV5-6 combines with J gene TRBJ2-7; 9 nucleotides agree with TRBD1. Trimming at V came to 5 bases and at J to 2 bases, leaving 8 bases not matched to a gene. CDR3 length: 15 residues. CDR1 SGHDT and CDR2 YYEEEE come from the germline V gene. This CDR3 reads CASRETGGAAYEQYF. The CDR3 nucleotides are TGTGCCAGCAGGGAAACAGGGGGCGCCGCCTACGAGCAGTACTTC.

The chain combines TRBV5-8 with TRBJ2-7, with a possible D match to TRBD1 (5 bases). This CDR3 is built from 14 residues. V was cut by 4 bases and J by 1 base, with 12 bases left in between. Germline assignment: CDR1 SGHTS and CDR2 YDEGEE. CDR3: CASSAHRQSYEQYF. The DNA of the CDR3 is TGTGCCAGCAGCGCACATAGACAGTCCTACGAGCAGTACTTC.

The genes are TRBV18 and TRBJ1-4; 7 bases agree with TRBD1. Germline lookup yields CDR1 KGHSH and CDR2 LQKENI. Unmatched junction bases numbered 12, after V lost 3 bases and J lost 14 bases. The CDR3 is made up of 14 amino acids. In DNA form, the CDR3 reads TGTGCCAGCTCACCCTCGGGACAGTTGAAAAGGCTGTTTTTT. It is translated as CASSPSGQLKRLFF.

V gene TRBV7-3 combines with J gene TRBJ2-3; possible D gene TRBD1, 5 bases. Trimming removed 9 bases from V and 2 bases from J, with 15 bases in between. CDR3 length: 14 amino acids. The V gene's germline CDR1 is SGHTA and CDR2 FQGTGA. This chain's CDR3 is CARSRTGPTDTQYF. CDR3 sequence (DNA): TGTGCCAGAAGTCGAACAGGACCCACAGATACGCAGTATTTT.